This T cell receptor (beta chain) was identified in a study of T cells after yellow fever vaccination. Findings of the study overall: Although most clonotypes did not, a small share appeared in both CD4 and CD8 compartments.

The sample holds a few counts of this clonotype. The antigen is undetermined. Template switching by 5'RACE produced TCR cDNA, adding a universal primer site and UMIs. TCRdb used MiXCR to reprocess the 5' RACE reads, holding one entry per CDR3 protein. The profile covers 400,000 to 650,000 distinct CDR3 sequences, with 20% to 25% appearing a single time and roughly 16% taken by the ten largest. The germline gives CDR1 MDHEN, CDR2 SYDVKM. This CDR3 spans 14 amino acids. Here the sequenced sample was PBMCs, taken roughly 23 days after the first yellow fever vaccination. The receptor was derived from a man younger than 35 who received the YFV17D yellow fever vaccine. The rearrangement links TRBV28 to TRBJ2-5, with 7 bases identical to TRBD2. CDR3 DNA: TGTGCGACACTGGGGGGGGTTTTACGAGAGACCCAGTACTTC. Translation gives CATLGGVLRETQYF. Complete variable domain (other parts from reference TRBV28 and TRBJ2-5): DVKVTQSSRYLVKRTGEKVFLECVQDMDHENMFWYRQDPGLGLRLIYFSYDVKMKEKGDIPEGYSVSREKKERFSLILESASTNQTSMYLCATLGGVLRETQYFGPGTRLLVL.